Given below is one TCR beta chain in context. A few counts support this clonotype. What antigen it recognizes has not been identified. No per-base quality is available; no much larger clone lies one base away. These data originate in a study of identical twins (dated by TCRdb to the mid-2010s). For context, the study as a whole: To test whether fetal clonotypes persist, the study used deep sequencing on TCR alpha and beta repertoires from monozygotic twins, unrelated adults of various ages, and cord blood. To rule out contamination, the twin experiments were replicated at different times with different library preparation protocols. Results the study describes overall, beyond this receptor: Because the same donors could not be followed over many years, the conclusions depended on cross-sectional statistical analysis. Out-of-frame TCR alpha sharing in monozygotic twins was systematically underestimated by recombination models, whereas sharing between unrelated individuals was in agreement with the recombination models. Zero-insertion analyses could be partly confounded by invariant T cells such as MAIT and iNKT, although diverse VJ usage argued against such confounding for most clonotypes. In beta out-of-frame sequences, excess twin sharing was weaker, because having fewer shared sequences lowered the signal-to-noise ratio. Compared with coincidental sharing between unrelated individuals, out-of-frame TCR alpha sequences shared between twins showed an excess of sequences with low generation probability. Fewer insertions were carried by abundant cord blood beta clonotypes; a weaker similar trend was observed in young adult naive repertoires, while no such trend was observed in memory repertoires.

The library was generated by 5' RACE. TCRdb names Illumina HiSeq 2000 as the instrument used. Template switching introduced a universal primer binding site; the final cDNA contained a unique molecular identifier, enabling accurate counting of TCR cDNA molecules. First-strand cDNA for TCR alpha and beta chains was synthesized from specific primers in the conserved constant-segment region. Each cDNA library was double barcoded, with a SMART-Mk sample barcode plus Illumina barcodes, to control for contamination. TruSeq adapter sequences and Illumina sample barcodes were added in two successive PCR steps. Sequencing of the TCR alpha and beta cDNA libraries was done on the Illumina HiSeq platform using custom primers. The original methods were these. Unique molecular identifiers were extracted from raw reads with MiGEC, and CDR3 positions were determined with MiXCR. For each individual, recombination models were inferred using an EM algorithm with the repgenHMM and IGoR tools. Shared clonotype analysis was performed with the tcR package in R, normalizing sharing by the product of cloneset sizes. To study raw recombination without the effects of thymic and clonal selection, out-of-frame nonproductive sequences were analyzed. TCRdb handled the public reads itself, with Q25 trimming in fastp and clone calling in MiXCR, and kept productive beta chains. One record per CDR3 amino acid sequence lists the most common genes and DNA. For this entry, the V and J calls and clone size follow TCRdb and not the study's own pipeline. In this sample the table shows some 260,000 distinct CDR3 sequences, over 11% of which occur a single time. The ten largest clonotypes hold 8.8% of the sample.

CDR1 SQVTM and CDR2 ANQGSEA are derived from the germline V gene. Reading from cysteine to phenylalanine, the CDR3 counts 13 amino acids. Only the CDR3 region is kept as DNA, spanning 39 bases read in frame from base 1. V has 3 bases trimmed and J has 4 bases trimmed; junction bases matching no gene number 5. Only healthy Caucasian donors were included. Using Miltenyi CD45RO+ enrichment and human naive T-cell isolation kits, memory (CD45RO+) and naive T cells were isolated from PBMC. The sequencing sample was made of memory (CD45RO+) T cells sorted from blood. The sample's cell subset or site label, decoded: CD45RO+ enriched T cells. The chain links TRBV29-1 with TRBJ1-2, with 7 bases in between that match TRBD1. This TCR was recovered from a woman aged 18-30 years in good health. CDR3 loop: CSVDRGEGYGYTF. The DNA is as follows: TGCAGCGTTGACAGGGGGGAAGGCTATGGCTACACCTTC.